This T cell receptor beta chain was captured in a study of metastatic and nonmetastatic thyroid tumors. About the research overall: For malignant and benign thyroid patients, tumor or nodule tissue and blood were the sources whose repertoires were compared. General study points: It was reported that TCR beta diversity was significantly higher in malignant thyroid tumors than benign nodules, in blood and tumor.

This clone was seen at least ten times. The target antigen is unknown. Authors' analysis steps: A classifier of distant metastasis in papillary thyroid cancer was built from CDR3 differences (across clinicopathological groups). Via MiXCR, TCRdb re-called the PCR reads. In this record, the V and J calls reflect TCRdb's handling and not the investigators' own analysis. The sample consists of approximately 21,000 clones, 23% of them appearing once. The V and J ends lost 4 bases and 5 bases, in that order; junction bases with no gene match: 13. This CDR3 spans 16 amino acids. Germline V gene lookup returns CDR1 MNHNS and CDR2 SASEGT. Among the patients, none had received any treatment before thyroid surgery.

This chain connects TRBV6-1 to TRBJ2-5; 7 bases agree with TRBD1. Sequenced input: blood. The source of this sequence is a male donor with papillary thyroid cancer or a benign thyroid nodule (not recorded which). Some clones in this sample may be carry-over from other donors' samples. The CDR3 here is CASSGFRQGPRETQYF. CDR3 in DNA: TGTGCCAGCAGTGGGTTCCGACAGGGCCCTCGGGAGACCCAGTACTTC.